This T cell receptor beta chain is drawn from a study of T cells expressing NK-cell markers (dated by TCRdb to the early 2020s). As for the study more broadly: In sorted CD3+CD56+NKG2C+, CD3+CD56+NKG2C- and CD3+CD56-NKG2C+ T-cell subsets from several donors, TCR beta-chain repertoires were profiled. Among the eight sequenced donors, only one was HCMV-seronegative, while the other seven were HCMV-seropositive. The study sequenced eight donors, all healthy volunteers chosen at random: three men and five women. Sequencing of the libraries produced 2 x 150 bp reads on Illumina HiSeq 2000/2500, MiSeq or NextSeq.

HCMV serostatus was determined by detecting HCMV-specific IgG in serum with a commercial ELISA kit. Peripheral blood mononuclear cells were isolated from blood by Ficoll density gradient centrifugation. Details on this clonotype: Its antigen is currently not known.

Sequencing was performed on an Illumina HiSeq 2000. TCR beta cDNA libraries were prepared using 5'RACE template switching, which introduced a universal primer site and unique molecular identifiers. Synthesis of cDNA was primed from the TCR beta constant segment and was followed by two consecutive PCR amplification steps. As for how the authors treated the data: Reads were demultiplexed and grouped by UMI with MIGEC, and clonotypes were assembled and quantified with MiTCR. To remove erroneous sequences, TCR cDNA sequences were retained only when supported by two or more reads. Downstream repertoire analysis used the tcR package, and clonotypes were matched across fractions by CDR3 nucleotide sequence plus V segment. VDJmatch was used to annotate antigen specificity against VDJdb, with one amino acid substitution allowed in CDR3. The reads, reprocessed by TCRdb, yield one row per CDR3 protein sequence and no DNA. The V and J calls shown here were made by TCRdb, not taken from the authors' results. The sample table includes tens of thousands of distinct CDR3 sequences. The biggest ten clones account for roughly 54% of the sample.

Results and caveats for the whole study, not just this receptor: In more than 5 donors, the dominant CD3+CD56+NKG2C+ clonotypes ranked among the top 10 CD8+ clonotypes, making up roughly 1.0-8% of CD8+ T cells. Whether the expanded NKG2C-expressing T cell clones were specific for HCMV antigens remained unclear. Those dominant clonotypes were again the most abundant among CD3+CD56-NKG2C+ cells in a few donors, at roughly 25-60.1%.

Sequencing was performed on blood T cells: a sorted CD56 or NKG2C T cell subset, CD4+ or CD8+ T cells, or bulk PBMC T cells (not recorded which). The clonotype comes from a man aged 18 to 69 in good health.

This receptor has the CDR3 CASSPGGGVPYEQYF. The rearranged segments are TRBV18 and TRBJ2-7; TCRdb indicates TRBD1, and absent DNA this call remains unverified. The CDR3 sequence holds 15 residues, the cysteine and phenylalanine included. There is no recorded DNA. The germline V gene provides CDR1 KGHSH and CDR2 LQKENI.